These 10 T cell receptor beta chains were all obtained from the same sample, sequenced in a study of blood T cell repertoires in COVID-19. Libraries were prepared by immunoSEQ multiplex PCR; TCRdb keeps only in-frame clonotypes and omits some of them. Among 200,000 or so clones listed, 88% were seen once. The sample taken for sequencing was peripheral blood. The receptors derive from a woman aged 60 to 75 with acute or convalescent COVID-19.

The count of this clone is one. The chain carries TRBV5-6 and TRBJ1-5, with D tentatively TRBD1 (5 bases). The CDR3 is 14 amino acids. Between the trimmed V and J ends, which lost 3 bases and 0 bases, there was a span of 7 bases. CDR1 and CDR2 from the germline V gene are SGHDT and YYEEEE. As DNA, the CDR3 is TGTGCCAGCAGCTGGGGCTTTAGCAATCAGCCCCAGCATTTT. Translating gives CASSWGFSNQPQHF.

This chain connects TRBV19 to TRBJ2-5, with D perhaps TRBD2 (7 bases). V was cut by 4 bases and J by 0 bases, with 15 bases left in between. The CDR3 totals 16 residues. Per the germline V gene, CDR1 is LNHDA and CDR2 is SQIVND (reference sequence). This CDR3 reads CASSTGGLPYQETQYF. The CDR3 DNA follows: TGTGCCAGTAGTACGGGGGGCCTGCCGTACCAAGAGACCCAGTACTTC.

The chain combines TRBV15 with TRBJ1-1; 7 bases fit TRBD1. Germline trimming cut 2 bases from V and 1 base from J; bases unmatched to any gene: 1. Germline V gene lookup returns CDR1 LNHNV and CDR2 YYDKDF (reference sequence). This CDR3 spans 14 amino acids. CDR3 in DNA: TGTGCCACCAGCAGAAACAGGGGGAACACTGAAGCTTTCTTT. As protein: CATSRNRGNTEAFF.

The rearrangement links TRBV5-1 to TRBJ1-1, with TRBD1 identical over 9 bases. V dropped 4 bases and J dropped 1; count of bases not matched to a gene: 5. There are 15 residues in the CDR3. The germline V gene encodes CDR1 SGHRS and CDR2 YFSETQ. CDR3 DNA: TGCGCCAGCAGCAAGGGGACAGGGACGAACACTGAAGCTTTCTTT. It translates to CASSKGTGTNTEAFF. Full variable domain (missing parts from reference TRBV5-1 and TRBJ1-1): KAGVTQTPRYLIKTRGQQVTLSCSPISGHRSVSWYQQTPGQGLQFLFEYFSETQRNKGNFPGRFSGRQFSNSRSEMNVSTLELGDSALYLCASSKGTGTNTEAFFGQGTRLTVV.

The chain uses TRBV18 and TRBJ1-2; no reliable D call. Deletions cut 3 bases from V and 10 bases from J, with 12 bases between. Germline CDR1 is KGHSH and CDR2 is LQKENI. This CDR3 contains 12 residues. DNA of the CDR3: TGTGCCAGCTCACCCCAGGTCAGTTTCTACACCTTC. Translation gives CASSPQVSFYTF.

The genes are TRBV5-6 and TRBJ2-7; D gene ambiguous. Trimming cost V 0 bases and J 3 bases, with 7 bases left between them. The length of the CDR3 is 13 residues. CDR1 is SGHDT and CDR2 is YYEEEE in the germline V gene. CDR3 protein: CASSLGQIYEQYF. CDR3 bases: TGTGCCAGCAGCTTGGGGCAGATCTACGAGCAGTACTTC.

This chain joins TRBV10-1 and TRBJ1-3; the D is unclear. This CDR3 region has 16 residues. The germline V gene has CDR1 WNHNN and CDR2 SYGVQD (reference sequence). V gave up 0 bases and J gave up 0 bases, with 9 bases separating them. CDR3 residues: CASSESNLLSGNTIYF. CDR3 in DNA: TGCGCCAGCAGTGAGTCGAACCTACTCTCTGGAAACACCATATATTTT.

V is TRBV5-8 and J is TRBJ2-3; 11 nucleotides line up with TRBD1. J was trimmed by 2 bases and V by 0 bases; bases with no gene match: 5. The CDR3 loop spans 17 amino acids. The germline V gene has CDR1 SGHTS and CDR2 YDEGEE. For the CDR3, the DNA is TGTGCCAGCAGCTTGGGGACAGGGGGCTACTCCACAGATACGCAGTATTTT. This translates into CASSLGTGGYSTDTQYF.

The chain recombines TRBV10-1 with TRBJ2-6, with TRBD1 identical over 8 bases. J was trimmed by 1 base and V by 6 bases; bases with no gene match: 5. The CDR3 consists of 16 residues. Germline values: CDR1 WNHNN, CDR2 SYGVQD (reference sequence). CDR3 in DNA: TGCGCCAGCAGCGGACAGGGCTTTTCTGGGGCCAACGTCCTGACTTTC. This encodes CASSGQGFSGANVLTF.

The chain combines TRBV27 with TRBJ1-5; D might be TRBD1 (6 bases). Germline V gene lookup returns CDR1 MNHEY and CDR2 SMNVEV (reference sequence). This CDR3 has 15 amino acids. V shed 2 bases and J shed 2 bases, with 10 bases lying between them. The CDR3 sequence is CASSLAGVGNQPQHF. In DNA, the CDR3 is TGTGCCAGCAGTTTAGCAGGGGTCGGCAATCAGCCCCAGCATTTT.